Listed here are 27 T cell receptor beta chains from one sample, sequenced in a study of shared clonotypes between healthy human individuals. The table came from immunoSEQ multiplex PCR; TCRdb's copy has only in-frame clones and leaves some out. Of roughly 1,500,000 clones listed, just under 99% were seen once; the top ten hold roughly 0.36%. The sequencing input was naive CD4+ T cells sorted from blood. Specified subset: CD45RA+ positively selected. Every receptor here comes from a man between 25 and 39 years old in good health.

The CDR3 DNA is TGTGCCAGCAGCGCGGGAAGTAACTATGGCTACACCTTC. Translated: CASSAGSNYGYTF. The V and J genes are TRBV6-5 and TRBJ1-2; D unresolved. V was shortened by 6 bases and J by 1 base, with 9 bases between the two germline ends. The CDR3 consists of 13 residues. Germline values: CDR1 MNHEY, CDR2 SVGAGI.

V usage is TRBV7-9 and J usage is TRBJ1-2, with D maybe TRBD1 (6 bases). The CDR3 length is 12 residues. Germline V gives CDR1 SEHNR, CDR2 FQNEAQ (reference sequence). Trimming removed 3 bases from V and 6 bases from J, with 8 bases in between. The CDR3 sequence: CASSFSGDGYTF. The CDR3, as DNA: TGTGCCAGCAGCTTTTCAGGGGATGGCTACACCTTC.

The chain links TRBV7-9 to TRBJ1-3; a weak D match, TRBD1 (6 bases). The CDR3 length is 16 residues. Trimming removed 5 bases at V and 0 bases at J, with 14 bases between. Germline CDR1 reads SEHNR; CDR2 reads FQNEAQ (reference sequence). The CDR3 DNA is TGTGCCAGCAGCGTCTGGGACACACACTCTGGAAACACCATATATTTT. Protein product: CASSVWDTHSGNTIYF.

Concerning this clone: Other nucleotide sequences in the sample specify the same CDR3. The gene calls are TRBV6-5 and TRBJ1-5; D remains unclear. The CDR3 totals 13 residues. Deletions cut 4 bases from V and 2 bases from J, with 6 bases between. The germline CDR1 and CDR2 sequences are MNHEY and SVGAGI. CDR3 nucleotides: TGTGCCAGCAGTTCCGGGGGCAATCAGCCCCAGCATTTT. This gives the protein CASSSGGNQPQHF.

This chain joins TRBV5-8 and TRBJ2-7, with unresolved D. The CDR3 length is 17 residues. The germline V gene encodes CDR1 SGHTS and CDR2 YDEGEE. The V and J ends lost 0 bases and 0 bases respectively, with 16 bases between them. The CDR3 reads CASSLGPPKRTSYEQYF. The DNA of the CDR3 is TGTGCCAGCAGCTTGGGCCCCCCAAAGCGAACCTCCTACGAGCAGTACTTC.

The CDR3 protein is CASRTGTGYYNEQFF. DNA for the CDR3: TGTGCCAGCAGGACCGGGACAGGGTACTACAATGAGCAGTTCTTC. The gene calls are TRBV25-1 and TRBJ2-1, with 9 bases that match TRBD1. The CDR3 loop spans 15 amino acids. Germline lookup yields CDR1 MGHDK and CDR2 SYGVNS. V was clipped by 6 bases and J by 3 bases; unmatched bases: 6.

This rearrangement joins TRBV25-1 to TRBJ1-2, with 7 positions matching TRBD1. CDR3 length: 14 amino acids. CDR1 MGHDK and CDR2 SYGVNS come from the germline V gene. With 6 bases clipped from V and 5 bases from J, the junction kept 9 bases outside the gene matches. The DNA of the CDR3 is TGTGCCAGCAGCCTGTCAGGGGGAAGTTATGGCTACACCTTC. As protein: CASSLSGGSYGYTF.

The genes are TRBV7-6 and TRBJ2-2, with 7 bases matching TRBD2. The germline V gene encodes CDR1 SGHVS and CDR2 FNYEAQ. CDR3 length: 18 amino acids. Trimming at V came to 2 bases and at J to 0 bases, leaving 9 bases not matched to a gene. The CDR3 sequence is CASSLSSPSGANTGELFF. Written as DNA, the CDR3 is TGTGCCAGCAGCTTATCCTCTCCTAGCGGCGCGAACACCGGGGAGCTGTTTTTT.

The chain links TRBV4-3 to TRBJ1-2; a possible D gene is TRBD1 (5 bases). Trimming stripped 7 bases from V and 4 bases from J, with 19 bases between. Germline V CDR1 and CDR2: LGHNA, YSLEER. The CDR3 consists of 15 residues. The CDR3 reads CASTPGREYIYGYTF. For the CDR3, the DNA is TGCGCCAGCACCCCGGGCAGGGAGTATATCTATGGCTACACCTTC.

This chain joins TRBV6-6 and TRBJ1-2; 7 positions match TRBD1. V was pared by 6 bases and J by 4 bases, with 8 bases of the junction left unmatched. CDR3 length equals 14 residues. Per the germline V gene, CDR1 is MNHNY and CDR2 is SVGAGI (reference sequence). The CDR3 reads CASSPPGQLYGYTF. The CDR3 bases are TGTGCCAGCAGCCCACCGGGACAGCTCTATGGCTACACCTTC.

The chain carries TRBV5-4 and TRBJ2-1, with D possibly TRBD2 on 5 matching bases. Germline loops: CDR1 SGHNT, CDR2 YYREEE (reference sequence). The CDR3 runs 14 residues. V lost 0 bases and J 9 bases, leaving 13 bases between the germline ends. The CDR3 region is CASSLEDSTGEQFF. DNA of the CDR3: TGTGCCAGCAGCTTGGAGGACTCTACGGGTGAGCAGTTCTTC. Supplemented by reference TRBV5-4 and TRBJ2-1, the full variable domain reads ETGVTQSPTHLIKTRGQQVTLRCSSQSGHNTVSWYQQALGQGPQFIFQYYREEENGRGNFPPRFSGLQFPNYSSELNVNALELDDSALYLCASSLEDSTGEQFFGPGTRLTVL.

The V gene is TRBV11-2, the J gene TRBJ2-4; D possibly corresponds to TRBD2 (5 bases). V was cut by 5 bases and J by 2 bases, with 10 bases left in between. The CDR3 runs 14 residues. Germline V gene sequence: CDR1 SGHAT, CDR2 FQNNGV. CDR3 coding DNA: TGTGCCAGCAGCGCATCTAGCTCCAAAAACATTCAGTACTTC. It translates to CASSASSSKNIQYF.

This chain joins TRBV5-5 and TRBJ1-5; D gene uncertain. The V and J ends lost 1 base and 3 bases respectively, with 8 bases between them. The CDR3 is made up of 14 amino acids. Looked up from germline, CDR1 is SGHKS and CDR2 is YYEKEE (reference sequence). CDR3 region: CASSLMGSNQPQHF. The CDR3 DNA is TGTGCCAGCAGCTTGATGGGATCCAATCAGCCCCAGCATTTT.

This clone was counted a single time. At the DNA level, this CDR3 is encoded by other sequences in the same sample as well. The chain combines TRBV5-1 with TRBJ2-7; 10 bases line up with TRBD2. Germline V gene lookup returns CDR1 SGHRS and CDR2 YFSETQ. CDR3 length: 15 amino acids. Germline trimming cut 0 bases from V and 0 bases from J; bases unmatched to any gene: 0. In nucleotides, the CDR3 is TGCGCCAGCAGCTTGGCTAGCGGGAGCTCCTACGAGCAGTACTTC. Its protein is CASSLASGSSYEQYF.

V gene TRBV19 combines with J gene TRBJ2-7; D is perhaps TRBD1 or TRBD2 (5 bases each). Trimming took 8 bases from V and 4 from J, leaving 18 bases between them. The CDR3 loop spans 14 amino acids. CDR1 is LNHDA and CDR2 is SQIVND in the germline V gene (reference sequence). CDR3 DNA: TGTGCCAGTGCCCTAGGGACGCGAGGTTACGAGCAGTACTTC. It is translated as CASALGTRGYEQYF.

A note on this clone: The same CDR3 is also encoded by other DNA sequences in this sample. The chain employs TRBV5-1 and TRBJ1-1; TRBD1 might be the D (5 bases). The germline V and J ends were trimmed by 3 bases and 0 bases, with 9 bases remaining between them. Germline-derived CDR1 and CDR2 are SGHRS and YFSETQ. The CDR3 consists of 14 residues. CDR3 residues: CASSWDGLNTEAFF. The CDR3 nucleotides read TGCGCCAGCAGCTGGGACGGCTTGAACACTGAAGCTTTCTTT.

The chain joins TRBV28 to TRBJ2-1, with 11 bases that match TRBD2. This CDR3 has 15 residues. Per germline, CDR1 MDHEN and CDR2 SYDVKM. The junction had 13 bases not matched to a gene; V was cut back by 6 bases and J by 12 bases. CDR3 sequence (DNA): TGTGCCAGCAGCACCACTAGCGGGAGCCCCCTTGGGCAGTTCTTC. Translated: CASSTTSGSPLGQFF. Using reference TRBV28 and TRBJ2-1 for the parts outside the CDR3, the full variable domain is DVKVTQSSRYLVKRTGEKVFLECVQDMDHENMFWYRQDPGLGLRLIYFSYDVKMKEKGDIPEGYSVSREKKERFSLILESASTNQTSMYLCASSTTSGSPLGQFFGPGTRLTVL.

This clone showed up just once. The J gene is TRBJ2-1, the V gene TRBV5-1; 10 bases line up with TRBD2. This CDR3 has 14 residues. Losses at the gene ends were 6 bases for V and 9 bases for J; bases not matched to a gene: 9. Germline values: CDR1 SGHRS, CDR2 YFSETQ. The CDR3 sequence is CASTAGLAGVEQFF. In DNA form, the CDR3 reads TGCGCCAGCACGGCCGGGCTAGCGGGAGTTGAGCAGTTCTTC.

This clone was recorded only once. The CDR3 loop is CAWRGMGAVGYTF. CDR3 nucleotide sequence: TGTGCCTGGCGAGGGATGGGCGCCGTCGGCTACACCTTC. This chain joins TRBV30 and TRBJ1-2, with unresolved D. CDR3 length: 13 residues. The V and J ends lost 5 bases and 8 bases respectively, with 18 bases between them. Germline V gives CDR1 GTSNPN, CDR2 SVGIG (reference sequence).

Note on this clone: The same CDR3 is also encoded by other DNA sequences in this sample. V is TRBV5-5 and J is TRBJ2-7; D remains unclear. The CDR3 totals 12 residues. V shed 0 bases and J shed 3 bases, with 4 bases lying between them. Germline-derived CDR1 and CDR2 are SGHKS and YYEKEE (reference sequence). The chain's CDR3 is CASSLGVYEQYF. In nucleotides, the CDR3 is TGTGCCAGCAGCTTGGGCGTCTACGAGCAGTACTTC.

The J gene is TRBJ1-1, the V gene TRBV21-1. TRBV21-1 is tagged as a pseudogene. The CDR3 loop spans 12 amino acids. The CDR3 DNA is TGTGCCAGGGACCGGGAGAGCACTGAAGCTTTCTTT. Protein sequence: CARDRESTEAFF.

The DNA of the CDR3 is TGTGCCAGTAATCTACTAGCGGGAGTCGGGGAGCTGTTTTTT. Amino acid sequence: CASNLLAGVGELFF. The rearrangement uses TRBV19 and TRBJ2-2; 11 nucleotides line up with TRBD2. This CDR3 region has 14 residues. Germline V CDR1 and CDR2: LNHDA, SQIVND (reference sequence). The J segment lost 7 bases and the V segment lost 7 bases, leaving 5 bases of the junction unmatched. The full variable domain, completed using reference TRBV19 and TRBJ2-2, is DGGITQSPKYLFRKEGQNVTLSCEQNLNHDAMYWYRQDPGQGLRLIYYSQIVNDFQKGDIAEGYSVSREKKESFPLTVTSAQKNPTAFYLCASNLLAGVGELFFGEGSRLTVL.

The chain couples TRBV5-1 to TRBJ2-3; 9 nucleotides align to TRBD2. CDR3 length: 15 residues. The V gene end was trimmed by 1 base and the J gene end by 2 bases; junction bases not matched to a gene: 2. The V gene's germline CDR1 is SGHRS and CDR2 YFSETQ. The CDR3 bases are TGCGCCAGCAGCTTGCTAGCGGGACCCACAGATACGCAGTATTTT. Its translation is CASSLLAGPTDTQYF.

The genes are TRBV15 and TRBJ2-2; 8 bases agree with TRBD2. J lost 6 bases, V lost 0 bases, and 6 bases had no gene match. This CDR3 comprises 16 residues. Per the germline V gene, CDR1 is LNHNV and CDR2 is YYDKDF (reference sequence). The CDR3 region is CATSRDISGTAGELFF. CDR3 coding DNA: TGTGCCACCAGCAGAGATATTAGCGGGACGGCCGGGGAGCTGTTTTTT.

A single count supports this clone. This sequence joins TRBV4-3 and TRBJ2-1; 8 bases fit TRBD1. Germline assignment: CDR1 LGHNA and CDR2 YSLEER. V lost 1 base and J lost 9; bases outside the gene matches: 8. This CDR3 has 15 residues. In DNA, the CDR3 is TGCGCCAGCAGCCAAGGGACAGGGCGGTGGGGTGAGCAGTTCTTC. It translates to CASSQGTGRWGEQFF.

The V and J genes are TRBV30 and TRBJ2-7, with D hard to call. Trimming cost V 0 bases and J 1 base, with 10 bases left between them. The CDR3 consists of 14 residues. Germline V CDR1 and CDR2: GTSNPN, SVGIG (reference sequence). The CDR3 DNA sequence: TGTGCCTGGAGTGTATGGGCAGGTTCCTACGAGCAGTACTTC. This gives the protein CAWSVWAGSYEQYF.

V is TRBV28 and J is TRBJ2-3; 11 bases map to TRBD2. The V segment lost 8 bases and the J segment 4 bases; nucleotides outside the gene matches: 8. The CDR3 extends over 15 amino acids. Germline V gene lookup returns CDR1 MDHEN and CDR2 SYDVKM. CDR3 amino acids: CASGELAGGSDTQYF. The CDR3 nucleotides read TGTGCCAGCGGGGAGCTAGCGGGAGGATCAGATACGCAGTATTTT.